This TCR beta chain is drawn from a study of blood T cell repertoires in COVID-19. About the research overall: Researchers got acute and convalescent COVID-19 samples from the United States, Italy and Spain. From T cells, B-cell-depleted T cells, or PBMCs came the material, which was cDNA or gDNA.

Authors' methods: Amplification of reference gene primers was used by the study to estimate nucleated cell counts. The method was immunoSEQ multiplex PCR; TCRdb's version includes in-frame clones alone and lacks a portion of them. Clone size and the V and J calls come from that table; the DNA yielded D and trimming. The sample lists some 200,000 clones; approximately 81% were seen once. V was clipped by 1 base and J by 4 bases, with 11 bases between them. This CDR3 spans 14 amino acids. Germline V lookup: CDR1 SGHRS, CDR2 YFSETQ. The chain uses TRBV5-1 and TRBJ1-2; D remains ambiguous. The clonotype originates from a woman aged 80 or over with active or convalescent COVID-19. The sequencing sample was made of peripheral blood. The CDR3 here is CASSLQNDIYGYTF. In nucleotides, the CDR3 is TGCGCCAGCAGCTTGCAGAATGACATCTATGGCTACACCTTC.